This entry concerns a single TCR beta chain. The target antigen is unknown. Multiplex touch-down PCR with TRB-A/B primers amplified rearranged V-D-J TRB sequences. TCRdb reprocessed the multiplex PCR reads with MiXCR, giving one entry per CDR3 protein. The table includes some 3,400 distinct CDR3 sequences, roughly 36% detected once. These data are taken from a study of T cell repertoires in aging, cancer and after chemotherapy. In the study overall: Healthy donor repertoires were recorded over several months to years and showed clear clonal overlap.

This CDR3 is 15 amino acids long. V lost 1 base and J lost 3, with 13 bases in between. Study-level findings and limits: Rebound thymic output was suggested by rising median generation probability during chemotherapy in each cancer cohort. Healthy donors lost TCR diversity with age mainly through richness, cancer patients through richness and evenness. Compared with age-matched healthy donors, untreated hematological or solid cancer patients showed higher blood TCR clonality.

Amplification of TCR beta used genomic DNA extracted from peripheral blood. This clonotype was obtained from a human donor in good health. The rearrangement joins TRBV12-3 or TRBV12-4 to TRBJ2-7; D remains ambiguous. What was sequenced was blood. The CDR3 sequence: CASSLDPKTGYEQYF. The CDR3 nucleotides are TGTGCCAGCAGTTTAGATCCGAAAACGGGCTACGAGCAGTACTTC.